These T cell receptor beta chains were read from a single sample in a study of shared clonotypes between healthy human individuals. The data were produced by immunoSEQ multiplex PCR, yet TCRdb's version contains in-frame clones alone and is incomplete. The sample shows about 2.3 million clones, about 92% of them seen only once. Sample: naive CD4+ T cells from PBMCs. The receptors come from a man between 18 and 29 years old in good health. Some clones in this sample may be carry-over from other donors' samples. Both conserved end residues are part of each CDR3. Fields, in order: J gene, clone size, V gene, D gene, CDR3 protein, CDR3 DNA. D genes are given only for firm matches. Clone sizes are given selectively: once, few, many, or a class where the clone is expanded.

TRBJ2-3 | NA | TRBV19 | TRBD2 | CASSIGLALFPDTQYF | TGTGCCAGTAGTATTGGACTAGCTCTGTTCCCAGATACGCAGTATTTT
TRBJ2-2 | NA | TRBV28 | NA | CASSLLGTGRTGELFF | TGTGCCAGCAGTTTACTGGGGACGGGTAGAACCGGGGAGCTGTTTTTT
TRBJ2-5 | NA | TRBV7-9 | NA | CASSLAGGWETQYF | TGTGCCAGCAGCTTAGCGGGAGGATGGGAGACCCAGTACTTC
TRBJ1-5 | NA | TRBV7-2 | NA | CASSPWGRGAGGGNQPQHF | TGTGCCAGCAGCCCGTGGGGCAGGGGCGCTGGGGGTGGCAATCAGCCCCAGCATTTT
TRBJ2-1 | NA | TRBV9 | NA | CASSFSAQGGHEQFF | TGTGCCAGCAGCTTCTCGGCCCAAGGAGGGCATGAGCAGTTCTTC
TRBJ2-5 | NA | TRBV10-3 | NA | CAISERQETQYF | TGTGCCATCAGTGAGCGTCAAGAGACCCAGTACTTC
TRBJ2-7 | NA | TRBV7-6 | TRBD1 | CASSPDRAPYEQYF | TGTGCCAGCAGCCCCGACAGGGCCCCCTACGAGCAGTACTTC
TRBJ2-5 | NA | TRBV9 | NA | CASSEIRDRGAQYF | TGTGCCAGCAGCGAGATCCGGGACCGAGGGGCCCAGTACTTC
TRBJ2-7 | NA | TRBV27 | TRBD2 | CASRGTSGQSYEQYF | TGTGCCAGCAGGGGAACTAGCGGGCAATCCTACGAGCAGTACTTC
TRBJ2-3 | NA | TRBV6-6 | NA | CASSQDRTDTQYF | TGTGCCAGCAGCCAGGACCGCACAGATACGCAGTATTTT
TRBJ2-4 | NA | TRBV7-2 | NA | CASSLVGTSPGNIQYF | TGTGCCAGCAGCTTAGTAGGAACTAGCCCGGGAAACATTCAGTACTTC
TRBJ1-2 | NA | TRBV18 | TRBD1 | CASSPGDRARHHGYTF | TGTGCCAGCTCACCGGGGGACAGGGCTCGACACCATGGCTACACCTTC
TRBJ1-4 | NA | TRBV7-9 | NA | CASSLVAGTTNEKLFF | TGTGCCAGCAGCTTAGTAGCCGGGACAACTAATGAAAAACTGTTTTTT
TRBJ2-1 | once | TRBV7-2 | TRBD1 | CASSLDRGADEQFF | TGTGCCAGCAGCTTAGACAGGGGTGCGGATGAGCAGTTCTTC
TRBJ2-7 | once | TRBV28 | NA | CASSLGSLEQYF | TGTGCCAGCAGTTTGGGCTCTCTGGAGCAGTACTTC
TRBJ1-2 | NA | TRBV5-1 | NA | CASSLEGLPDGYTF | TGCGCCAGCAGCCTCGAGGGACTGCCTGATGGCTACACCTTC
TRBJ2-7 | NA | TRBV15 | NA | CATSRDPGLGYEQYF | TGTGCCACCAGCAGAGATCCCGGTCTAGGGTACGAGCAGTACTTC
TRBJ2-7 | NA | TRBV27 | TRBD2 | CASRGLAGAYEQYF | TGTGCCAGCAGGGGACTAGCTGGGGCCTACGAGCAGTACTTC
TRBJ1-1 | NA | TRBV7-2 | NA | CASSLAWGIRSEAFF | TGTGCCAGCAGCTTAGCGTGGGGAATAAGGTCTGAAGCTTTCTTT
TRBJ1-1 | NA | TRBV29-1 | NA | CSVVGYGVRAFF | TGCAGCGTTGTGGGGTACGGTGTTCGAGCTTTCTTT
TRBJ1-5 | NA | TRBV11-2 | NA | CASSLAGGNQPQHF | TGTGCCAGCAGCTTAGCGGGAGGCAATCAGCCCCAGCATTTT
TRBJ1-1 | few | TRBV29-1 | NA | CSVRPGKREAFF | TGCAGCGTGAGACCTGGAAAGAGAGAAGCTTTCTTT
TRBJ2-5 | once | TRBV27 | TRBD2 | CASSPLGLAGGPRETQYF | TGTGCCAGCAGTCCCCTCGGACTAGCGGGAGGGCCTCGGGAGACCCAGTACTTC
TRBJ1-1 | NA | TRBV10-1 | NA | CASSESQGAAEAFF | TGCGCCAGCAGTGAGTCCCAGGGTGCCGCTGAAGCTTTCTTT
TRBJ2-7 | once | TRBV7-3 | TRBD2 | CASSLTSSGINEQYF | TGTGCCAGCAGCTTAACATCTAGCGGGATCAACGAGCAGTACTTC
TRBJ1-2 | NA | TRBV6-6 | NA | CASGGRLGGYTF | TGTGCCAGCGGGGGGCGCCTCGGCGGCTACACCTTC
TRBJ1-5 | NA | TRBV19 | TRBD1 | CASNDRGRNQPQHF | TGTGCCAGTAACGACAGGGGTCGAAATCAGCCCCAGCATTTT
TRBJ1-4 | NA | TRBV5-5 | TRBD1 | CASSQRETGVYEKLFF | TGTGCCAGCAGCCAGAGAGAGACAGGGGTATATGAAAAACTGTTTTTT
TRBJ2-7 | NA | TRBV5-1 | NA | CASSLAGSTLFSYEQYF | TGCGCCAGCAGCTTGGCCGGGTCGACGTTATTCTCCTACGAGCAGTACTTC
TRBJ1-5 | NA | TRBV11-3 | NA | CASSPTGLSNQPQHF | TGTGCCAGCAGCCCCACGGGTCTCAGCAATCAGCCCCAGCATTTT
TRBJ1-1 | once | TRBV2 | TRBD1 | CASSATGGDTEAFF | TGTGCCAGCAGTGCGACAGGGGGCGACACTGAAGCTTTCTTT
TRBJ2-5 | NA | TRBV9 | NA | CASSVGGAVGETQYF | TGTGCCAGCAGCGTAGGGGGAGCGGTTGGAGAGACCCAGTACTTC
TRBJ2-7 | NA | TRBV6-6 | TRBD1 | CASKTGPSYEQYF | TGTGCCAGCAAGACAGGGCCAAGCTACGAGCAGTACTTC
TRBJ1-1 | NA | TRBV29-1 | TRBD1 | CSVEDLDRSVGAFF | TGCAGCGTTGAAGATCTGGACAGGTCGGTGGGCGCTTTCTTT
TRBJ1-5 | NA | TRBV7-2 | NA | CASSFRTTYQPQHF | TGTGCCAGCAGCTTTAGGACAACCTATCAGCCCCAGCATTTT
TRBJ2-1 | NA | TRBV29-1 | TRBD2 | CSVDLGTSGRRNEQFF | TGCAGCGTTGATTTGGGGACTAGCGGGAGGAGGAATGAGCAGTTCTTC
TRBJ1-1 | NA | TRBV7-9 | NA | CASSSTPRGAEAFF | TGTGCCAGCAGCTCCACCCCCAGGGGAGCTGAAGCTTTCTTT
TRBJ2-7 | NA | TRBV5-4 | TRBD2 | CASSLGGLAGAGSYEQYF | TGTGCCAGCAGCTTGGGGGGACTAGCGGGAGCAGGATCCTACGAGCAGTACTTC
TRBJ2-4 | NA | TRBV19 | NA | CASSIDRGRLNIQYF | TGTGCCAGTAGTATAGATCGTGGGAGACTAAACATTCAGTACTTC
TRBJ2-7 | NA | TRBV6-5 | TRBD1 | CASRTTGTGSYEQYF | TGTGCCAGCAGAACGACCGGGACAGGGTCATACGAGCAGTACTTC
TRBJ1-1 | NA | TRBV29-1 | NA | CSAIMNTEAFF | TGCAGCGCGATCATGAACACTGAAGCTTTCTTT